A selection of T cell receptor beta chains follows, all from one sample in a study of blood T cell repertoires in COVID-19. The table came from immunoSEQ multiplex PCR; TCRdb's copy has only in-frame clones and leaves some out. The table records about 66,000 clones, roughly 80% of them present only once. Sequencing input: peripheral blood. These receptors all stem from a man aged 55-75 years with acute or convalescent COVID-19. CDR3s include the opening cysteine and the closing phenylalanine or tryptophan. The D gene is left open where the match is weak. Clone size appears in some rows only: once, few, many, or a class for an expanded clone.

V	J	size	D	CDR3	DNA
TRBV11-3	TRBJ2-1	NA	TRBD2	CASSLSGGAGNEQFF	TGTGCCAGCAGCCTTAGCGGGGGGGCCGGGAATGAGCAGTTCTTC
TRBV4-3	TRBJ1-1	many	TRBD1	CASSQEGQGHTEAFF	TGCGCCAGCAGCCAAGAAGGACAGGGTCACACTGAAGCTTTCTTT
TRBV10-3	TRBJ2-1	NA	NA	CAISSSSYNEQFF	TGTGCCATCAGTTCTAGCTCCTACAATGAGCAGTTCTTC
TRBV6-5	TRBJ2-5	NA	NA	CASIWAGTQETQYF	TGTGCCAGCATATGGGCAGGAACACAAGAGACCCAGTACTTC
TRBV3-1/TRBV3-2	TRBJ1-4	few	TRBD1	CASSPRQGREKLFF	TGTGCCAGCAGCCCCCGACAGGGACGGGAAAAACTGTTTTTT
TRBV30	TRBJ1-5	NA	TRBD1	CAWSGPGGKSNQPQHF	TGTGCCTGGAGTGGTCCAGGGGGCAAGAGCAATCAGCCCCAGCATTTT
TRBV6-2/TRBV6-3	TRBJ1-1	NA	NA	CASSYQFYTEAFF	TGTGCCAGCAGTTACCAGTTCTACACTGAAGCTTTCTTT
TRBV11-2	TRBJ2-3	NA	TRBD2	CASSLVGRLAGGSTDTQYF	TGTGCCAGCAGCTTAGTAGGTAGACTAGCGGGGGGGAGCACAGATACGCAGTATTTT
TRBV30	TRBJ1-5	once	NA	CAWRGQENQPQHF	TGTGCCTGGAGAGGTCAGGAAAATCAGCCCCAGCATTTT
TRBV4-3	TRBJ1-5	NA	NA	CASSQDAGVAQPQHF	TGCGCCAGCAGCCAAGATGCAGGGGTCGCTCAGCCCCAGCATTTT
TRBV6-2/TRBV6-3	TRBJ2-3	NA	TRBD1	CASSYGYTGVPDTQYF	TGTGCCAGCAGTTACGGTTACACAGGGGTCCCAGATACGCAGTATTTT
TRBV30	TRBJ1-5	NA	NA	CAWAGQNNQPQHF	TGTGCCTGGGCGGGTCAGAACAATCAGCCCCAGCATTTT
TRBV2	TRBJ2-1	NA	TRBD2	CASWDSGGASSEQFF	TGTGCCAGCTGGGATAGCGGGGGGGCTTCATCTGAGCAGTTCTTC
TRBV30	TRBJ1-2	NA	NA	CAWSLGHANYGYTF	TGTGCCTGGAGTCTGGGGCACGCTAACTATGGCTACACCTTC
TRBV6-5	TRBJ2-5	once	TRBD1	CASSYSGTGIQETQYF	TGTGCCAGCAGTTACTCCGGGACAGGGATCCAAGAGACCCAGTACTTC
TRBV6-6	TRBJ1-5	NA	TRBD1	CASSYSGGTVNQPQHF	TGTGCCAGCAGTTACTCGGGTGGGACAGTCAATCAGCCCCAGCATTTT
TRBV6-5	TRBJ2-5	NA	TRBD1	CASSPGTVQETQYF	TGTGCCAGCAGTCCAGGGACAGTTCAAGAGACCCAGTACTTC
TRBV19	TRBJ1-5	NA	TRBD1	CASSTGTGIGNQPQHF	TGTGCCAGTAGTACCGGGACAGGGATCGGCAATCAGCCCCAGCATTTT
TRBV7-6	TRBJ1-5	NA	NA	CASSGGTSNQPQHF	TGTGCCAGCAGCGGAGGGACCTCCAATCAGCCCCAGCATTTT
TRBV4-2	TRBJ1-5	NA	TRBD1	CASSQGDGTGESGPQHF	TGTGCCAGCAGCCAGGGGGACGGGACAGGAGAATCTGGGCCCCAGCATTTT
TRBV6-4	TRBJ2-2	NA	TRBD2	CASSDSASGEVGELFF	TGTGCCAGCAGTGACTCGGCTAGCGGGGAAGTCGGGGAGCTGTTTTTT
TRBV6-2/TRBV6-3	TRBJ2-7	NA	NA	CASSYWVDEARYEQYF	TGTGCCAGCAGTTACTGGGTGGATGAGGCCCGTTACGAGCAGTACTTC
TRBV19	TRBJ1-3	NA	NA	CASSRDSGPGNTIYF	TGTGCCAGTAGCCGGGACTCCGGTCCTGGAAACACCATATATTTT
TRBV5-1	TRBJ2-2	once	TRBD2	CASSPGLAGQNTGELFF	TGCGCCAGCAGCCCGGGACTAGCGGGTCAGAACACCGGGGAGCTGTTTTTT
TRBV13	TRBJ2-7	few	TRBD2	CASSSPWSGGPGDEQYF	TGTGCCAGCAGCTCCCCCTGGTCGGGGGGGCCGGGTGACGAGCAGTACTTC
TRBV4-3	TRBJ1-4	NA	NA	CASSWSTTNEKLFF	TGCGCCAGCAGCTGGAGCACAACTAATGAAAAACTGTTTTTT
TRBV29-1	TRBJ1-2	NA	NA	CSVHRETRGYTF	TGCAGCGTTCACAGGGAGACGAGGGGCTACACCTTC
TRBV5-1	TRBJ1-1	NA	TRBD1	CASSWTGAREAFF	TGCGCCAGCAGCTGGACAGGGGCGCGGGAAGCTTTCTTT
TRBV6-1	TRBJ2-2	few	NA	CASSEKQRTGELFF	TGTGCCAGCAGTGAAAAGCAGCGCACCGGGGAGCTGTTTTTT
TRBV4-3	TRBJ1-4	NA	NA	CASSQEVQRFGEKLFF	TGCGCCAGCAGCCAAGAGGTCCAGCGGTTTGGGGAAAAACTGTTTTTT
TRBV3-1/TRBV3-2	TRBJ1-5	NA	TRBD1	CASSQDTGATGDQPQHF	TGTGCCAGCAGCCAAGATACAGGAGCGACAGGGGATCAGCCCCAGCATTTT
TRBV5-1	TRBJ2-1	NA	NA	CASSLAVGRINEQFF	TGCGCCAGCAGCTTGGCCGTGGGGCGCATTAATGAGCAGTTCTTC
TRBV3-1/TRBV3-2	TRBJ1-4	NA	NA	CASSTGSWANEKLFF	TGTGCCAGCAGCACAGGGTCCTGGGCCAATGAAAAACTGTTTTTT
TRBV5-4	TRBJ2-2	NA	TRBD1	CASSPQGSGELFF	TGTGCCAGCAGCCCACAGGGGTCCGGGGAGCTGTTTTTT
TRBV19	TRBJ2-3	NA	TRBD1	CASRGRPGQGTDTQYF	TGTGCCAGTAGGGGACGTCCGGGACAGGGGACAGATACGCAGTATTTT
TRBV29-1	TRBJ2-2	few	TRBD1	CSVRGTTNTGELFF	TGCAGCGTCAGGGGGACAACGAACACCGGGGAGCTGTTTTTT
TRBV6-1	TRBJ2-3	NA	NA	CASSDRVRTDTQYF	TGTGCCAGCAGTGACAGGGTCCGTACAGATACGCAGTATTTT
TRBV2	TRBJ1-5	NA	TRBD1	CASSEEGRRDRDQPQHF	TGTGCCAGCAGTGAAGAGGGGAGAAGGGACAGGGATCAGCCCCAGCATTTT
TRBV27	TRBJ1-2	NA	TRBD1	CASTQVGGAGGYTF	TGTGCCAGCACCCAGGTAGGGGGCGCGGGCGGCTACACCTTC
TRBV27	TRBJ1-6	NA	NA	CASSQGDYNSPLHF	TGTGCCAGCAGTCAGGGTGATTATAATTCACCCCTCCACTTT
TRBV5-1	TRBJ1-1	once	NA	CASSARQEKNTEAFF	TGCGCCAGCAGCGCCAGACAGGAGAAGAACACTGAAGCTTTCTTT
TRBV29-1	TRBJ1-1	NA	NA	CSVSHLLGGTEAFF	TGCAGCGTTAGCCATTTGTTGGGGGGCACTGAAGCTTTCTTT
TRBV6-5	TRBJ1-2	NA	TRBD1	CASRRTGDGYTF	TGTGCCAGCAGGCGGACAGGGGATGGCTACACCTTC
TRBV7-2	TRBJ1-5	NA	NA	CASSSEYSNQPQHF	TGTGCCAGCAGCTCTGAGTATAGCAATCAGCCCCAGCATTTT
TRBV27	TRBJ1-4	few	NA	CASSLSGARAPKLFF	TGTGCCAGCAGTTTATCTGGGGCCCGTGCGCCTAAACTGTTTTTT